The 14 T cell receptor beta chains below come from one sample, sequenced in a study of blood T cell repertoires in COVID-19. Repertoires were generated with immunoSEQ multiplex PCR, while TCRdb's copy carries only in-frame clones and drops some. The sample contains 250,000 to 350,000 clones, 80% to 90% of which appear only once. The sample consisted of peripheral blood. The receptors come from a woman aged 30 to 39 with active or convalescent COVID-19.

The table lists this clone with a few counts. The genes are TRBV3-1 (or the pseudogene TRBV3-2) and TRBJ1-2; weak D call: TRBD1 (6 bases). The length of the CDR3 is 14 residues. The V gene lost 0 bases and the J gene lost 4 bases, with 9 bases spanning the gap. Germline CDR1 LGHDT, CDR2 YNNKEL (reference sequence). This chain's CDR3 is CASSQENRAYGYTF. The CDR3 region has the DNA TGTGCCAGCAGCCAAGAAAACAGGGCCTATGGCTACACCTTC.

The chain employs TRBV5-5 and TRBJ2-2; 8 bases match TRBD1. With 4 bases clipped from V and 3 bases from J, the junction kept 5 bases outside the gene matches. CDR1 and CDR2 from the germline V gene are SGHKS and YYEKEE (reference sequence). The CDR3 consists of 15 residues. This CDR3 is CASSQTGDYTGELFF. The CDR3 DNA sequence: TGTGCCAGCAGCCAGACAGGGGACTACACCGGGGAGCTGTTTTTT.

The rearrangement uses TRBV19 and TRBJ1-1; D remains unclear. Deletions cut 6 bases from V and 1 base from J, with 9 bases between. CDR1 and CDR2 from the germline V gene are LNHDA and SQIVND (reference sequence). CDR3 size: 13 residues. The CDR3 here is CASSEQRNTEAFF. In DNA, the CDR3 is TGTGCCAGTAGCGAACAAAGGAACACTGAAGCTTTCTTT.

This sequence joins TRBV5-5 and TRBJ2-7; 8 bases align to TRBD1. The CDR3 sequence is 15 residues long. Germline CDR1 SGHKS, CDR2 YYEKEE (reference sequence). The V gene end was trimmed by 4 bases and the J gene end by 0 bases; junction bases not matched to a gene: 6. The CDR3 bases are TGTGCCAGCAGCCCAGGACAGGGAGCCTCCTACGAGCAGTACTTC. Its translation is CASSPGQGASYEQYF.

The V and J genes are TRBV6-6 and TRBJ1-4, with D possibly being TRBD1 (6 bases). Germline lookup yields CDR1 MNHNY and CDR2 SVGAGI (reference sequence). CDR3 size: 15 residues. V shed 2 bases and J shed 8 bases, with 15 bases lying between them. The CDR3 sequence is CASSYLTGPGEKLFF. CDR3 sequence (DNA): TGTGCCAGCAGTTACCTTACAGGGCCGGGGGAAAAACTGTTTTTT.

The CDR3 DNA sequence: TGTGCCAGCAGTTTAAGTCCCGGCCAAGAGACCCAGTACTTC. Translated: CASSLSPGQETQYF. This rearrangement joins TRBV28 to TRBJ2-5; D not certain. With 2 bases removed from V and 1 base from J, the gap between germline ends came to 8 bases. In germline, CDR1 is MDHEN, CDR2 SYDVKM. CDR3 length: 14 amino acids.

The rearrangement uses TRBV6-6 and TRBJ1-5; D uncertain. Trimming left V 4 bases short and J 3 bases short, with 10 bases between. Germline values: CDR1 MNHNY, CDR2 SVGAGI (reference sequence). This CDR3 is 14 amino acids long. The CDR3 region is CASSLVENNQPQHF. The CDR3 DNA sequence: TGTGCCAGCAGTTTAGTAGAAAACAATCAGCCCCAGCATTTT.

This chain links TRBV29-1 with TRBJ1-2, with 7 nucleotides matching TRBD1. J lost 4 bases, V lost 7 bases, and 3 bases had no gene match. CDR1 is SQVTM and CDR2 is ANQGSEA in the germline V gene. This CDR3 is 11 amino acids long. This chain's CDR3 is CSEGTAYGYTF. The CDR3 DNA reads as TGCAGCGAAGGGACAGCCTATGGCTACACCTTC.

The rearrangement joins TRBV6-5 to TRBJ1-1, with 8 bases lining up with TRBD1. From germline, CDR1 is MNHEY and CDR2 SVGAGI. There are 14 residues in the CDR3. The ends lost 6 bases at V and 1 base at J; junction bases unmatched: 4. Here the CDR3 reads CASRAGGANTEAFF. The CDR3 nucleotides are TGTGCCAGCAGGGCAGGGGGCGCGAACACTGAAGCTTTCTTT.

The chain joins TRBV4-1 to TRBJ1-2; no clear D. Germline V gene lookup returns CDR1 MGHRA and CDR2 YSYEKL. The CDR3 consists of 15 residues. Trimming removed 3 bases from V and 0 bases from J, with 11 bases in between. The DNA of the CDR3 is TGCGCCAGCAGCCAGAACACCGGAGCTAACTATGGCTACACCTTC. It specifies CASSQNTGANYGYTF.

The chain joins TRBV3-1 (or the pseudogene TRBV3-2) to TRBJ1-1; no clear D gene. The CDR3 sequence is 14 residues long. CDR1 LGHDT and CDR2 YNNKEL come from the germline V gene (reference sequence). V shed 4 bases and J shed 1 base, with 10 bases lying between them. For the CDR3, the DNA is TGTGCCAGCAGCCCCCTCGGAGCGAACACTGAAGCTTTCTTT. Encoded protein: CASSPLGANTEAFF.

The chain's CDR3 is CASSLPPDRIYNSPLHF. CDR3 coding DNA: TGTGCCAGCAGCTTACCGCCAGACAGGATCTATAATTCACCCCTCCACTTT. This chain links TRBV11-2 with TRBJ1-6; the D gene is possibly TRBD1 (6 bases). The ends were cut back, 2 bases at V and 3 bases at J, with 14 bases in the middle. From germline, CDR1 is SGHAT and CDR2 FQNNGV. CDR3 size: 17 residues.

The chain combines TRBV6-2 or TRBV6-3 with TRBJ2-7; a possible D gene is TRBD1 (5 bases). CDR1 MNHEY and CDR2 SVGEGT come from the germline V gene. V was trimmed by 4 bases and J by 0 bases, leaving 10 bases between them. This CDR3 is built from 14 residues. In DNA form, the CDR3 reads TGTGCCAGCAGTTTGTACGACAGCTCCTACGAGCAGTACTTC. It is translated as CASSLYDSSYEQYF.

The chain recombines TRBV19 with TRBJ2-3; 14 bases line up with TRBD2. Germline V CDR1 and CDR2: LNHDA, SQIVND (reference sequence). The CDR3 runs 15 residues. Germline trimming cut 10 bases from V and 2 bases from J; bases unmatched to any gene: 5. CDR3 coding DNA: TGTGCCACATGGACTAGCGGGGGGTCCACAGATACGCAGTATTTT. Its translation: CATWTSGGSTDTQYF.